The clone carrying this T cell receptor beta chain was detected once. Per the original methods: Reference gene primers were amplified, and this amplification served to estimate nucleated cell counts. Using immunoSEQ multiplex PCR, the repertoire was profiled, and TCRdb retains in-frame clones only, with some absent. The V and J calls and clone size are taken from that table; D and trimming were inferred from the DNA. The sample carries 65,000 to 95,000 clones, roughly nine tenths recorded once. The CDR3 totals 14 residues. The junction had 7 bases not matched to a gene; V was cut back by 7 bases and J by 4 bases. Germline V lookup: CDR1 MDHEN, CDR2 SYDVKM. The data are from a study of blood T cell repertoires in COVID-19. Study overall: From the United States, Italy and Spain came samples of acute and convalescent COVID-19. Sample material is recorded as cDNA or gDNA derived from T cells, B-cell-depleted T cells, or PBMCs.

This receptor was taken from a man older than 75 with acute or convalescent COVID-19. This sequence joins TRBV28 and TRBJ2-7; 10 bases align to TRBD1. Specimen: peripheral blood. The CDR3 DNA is TGTGCCAGCACCGTAGACAGGGGGCTATACGAGCAGTACTTC. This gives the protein CASTVDRGLYEQYF.